Included here is one T cell receptor beta chain sequence, with context. The antigen remains unidentified. The data were taken from a study of shared clonotypes between healthy human individuals. Regarding the study as a whole: Sample collection involved blood only; tissue repertoires are likely different.

The CDR3 is made up of 11 amino acids. Trimming left V 2 bases short and J 8 bases short, with 5 bases between. Germline V gene lookup returns CDR1 SGDLS and CDR2 YYNGEE. The authors distributed each subset's genomic DNA evenly over several immunoSEQ plates. The table came from immunoSEQ multiplex PCR; TCRdb's copy has only in-frame clones and leaves some out. The sample lists around 500,000 clones, approximately 79% seen once, with more than 10% in the top ten. The TCR comes from a woman aged 40 to 50 in good health. Some clones in this sample may be carry-over from other donors' samples. The sequenced sample consisted of PBMCs. The gene calls are TRBV9 and TRBJ2-1; D ambiguous. The DNA for the CDR3 is TGTGCCAGCAGCGTGGGCCATGAGCAGTTCTTC. Translated, it gives CASSVGHEQFF.